The 21 T cell receptor beta chains reported below all come from one sample, sequenced in a study of human thymus T cells. This table comes from immunoSEQ multiplex PCR, and its TCRdb copy is limited to in-frame clones, with some not included. The repertoire holds 70,000 to 75,000 clones, with roughly 94% as singletons. Thymus was obtained from resections taken during corrective heart surgery. Sequencing was done on a sample of thymus tissue. These receptors were taken from a girl in the first two years of life with a congenital heart defect but otherwise immunologically healthy.

The chain joins TRBV28 to TRBJ2-2, with TRBD2 identical over 9 bases. After removal of 6 bases from V and 4 bases from J, the junction contained 12 bases not matched to a gene. The CDR3 loop spans 17 amino acids. Per germline, CDR1 MDHEN and CDR2 SYDVKM. The CDR3 spells CASSSRGSGSSTGELFF. The CDR3 DNA reads as TGTGCCAGCAGCTCCCGGGGTAGCGGGAGTAGCACCGGGGAGCTGTTTTTT.

This chain connects TRBV9 to TRBJ2-3, with 12 bases aligning to TRBD2. The junction had 3 bases not matched to a gene; V was cut back by 3 bases and J by 4 bases. The CDR3 spans 15 residues. Germline loops: CDR1 SGDLS, CDR2 YYNGEE. In nucleotides, the CDR3 is TGTGCCAGCAGCGCTAGCGGGAGGGCCGCAGATACGCAGTATTTT. Residues: CASSASGRAADTQYF.

This chain connects TRBV20-1 to TRBJ2-1; the D is unclear. Germline lookup yields CDR1 DFQATT and CDR2 SNEGSKA (reference sequence). The CDR3 covers 10 residues. V lost 5 bases to trimming and J lost 6 bases, with 5 bases between them. CDR3 nucleotides: TGCAGTGCTGATTTCAATGAGCAGTTCTTC. Translated, it gives CSADFNEQFF.

The genes are TRBV2 and TRBJ1-2, with D possibly being TRBD1 (6 bases). The CDR3 runs to 19 residues. V lost 7 bases and J 3 bases, leaving 30 bases between the germline ends. Germline values: CDR1 SNHLY, CDR2 FYNNEI. CDR3 sequence reads: CASNPRGSGLLSGYYGYTF. Written as DNA, the CDR3 is TGTGCCAGCAACCCAAGGGGGAGTGGGTTGTTGTCGGGATACTATGGCTACACCTTC.

The chain uses TRBV14 and TRBJ1-3, with TRBD1 identical over 8 bases. CDR3 length: 15 amino acids. In germline, CDR1 is SGHDN, CDR2 FVKESK. V gave up 5 bases and J gave up 8 bases; unmatched junction bases: 11. Here the CDR3 DNA reads TGTGCCAGCAGCTTCCGGACAGGGCAGGAACACACCATATATTTT. Residues: CASSFRTGQEHTIYF.

The chain recombines TRBV4-2 with TRBJ2-5; 10 nucleotides match TRBD2. V was pared by 1 base and J by 4 bases, with 12 bases of the junction left unmatched. Germline CDR1 reads LGHNA; CDR2 reads YNFKEQ. The CDR3 length is 18 residues. The CDR3 reads CASSQGGASGSVGETQYF. The CDR3 DNA follows: TGTGCCAGCAGCCAAGGAGGCGCTAGCGGGAGTGTAGGAGAGACCCAGTACTTC.

This clone appeared once. V gene TRBV9 combines with J gene TRBJ1-5; a possible D gene is TRBD1 (6 bases). This CDR3 is built from 16 residues. Germline CDR1 SGDLS, CDR2 YYNGEE. Trimming pared 3 bases from V and 7 bases from J, leaving 20 bases between. Written as DNA, the CDR3 is TGTGCCAGCAGCGATCGATTTACAGGGCGAGGACAGCCCCAGCATTTT. Residues: CASSDRFTGRGQPQHF.

This chain connects TRBV4-1 to TRBJ1-1; D gene ambiguous. CDR1 is MGHRA, CDR2 YSYEKL, per germline. This CDR3 region has 16 residues. The ends were cut back, 1 base at V and 0 bases at J, with 12 bases in the middle. CDR3 protein: CASSQVVDLMNTEAFF. DNA for the CDR3: TGCGCCAGCAGCCAAGTTGTCGACCTTATGAACACTGAAGCTTTCTTT.

The sample holds one count of this clone. V usage is TRBV2 and J usage is TRBJ2-1, with 7 bases that match TRBD2. The ends lost 0 bases at V and 4 bases at J; junction bases unmatched: 6. Germline V CDR1 and CDR2: SNHLY, FYNNEI. CDR3 length: 16 amino acids. CDR3 bases: TGTGCCAGCAGTGAAGCCGCGGGGAGGGAGTACAATGAGCAGTTCTTC. It encodes CASSEAAGREYNEQFF.

The chain links TRBV6-5 to TRBJ2-3, with TRBD1 matching 8 bases. This CDR3 is built from 15 residues. Germline-derived CDR1 and CDR2 are MNHEY and SVGAGI. V shed 7 bases and J 2 bases; nucleotides not matched to a gene: 8. CDR3 sequence: CASTETGDNTDTQYF. In DNA, the CDR3 is TGTGCCAGCACCGAGACAGGGGACAACACAGATACGCAGTATTTT.

J is TRBJ2-4 and V is TRBV4-2, with D possibly TRBD2 on 5 matching bases. This CDR3 contains 15 residues. Germline lookup yields CDR1 LGHNA and CDR2 YNFKEQ. The ends were cut back, 0 bases at V and 7 bases at J, with 13 bases in the middle. CDR3 protein: CASSQDEGSLNIQYF. The CDR3 DNA is TGTGCCAGCAGCCAAGATGAGGGATCCCTTAACATTCAGTACTTC.

This sequence joins TRBV4-1 and TRBJ2-2; 8 positions agree with TRBD1. The CDR3 is made up of 16 amino acids. V lost 4 bases and J lost 7; bases outside the gene matches: 11. CDR1 MGHRA and CDR2 YSYEKL come from the germline V gene. In DNA form, the CDR3 reads TGCGCCAGCAGCCCTCTGGACAGGGCAAGCAGCGGGGAGCTGTTTTTT. It yields the protein CASSPLDRASSGELFF.

This clone was found once. The V and J genes are TRBV27 and TRBJ2-7, with 7 bases that match TRBD2. Germline CDR1 is MNHEY and CDR2 is SMNVEV (reference sequence). J lost 1 base, V lost 5 bases, and 11 bases had no gene match. This CDR3 comprises 16 residues. CDR3 nucleotide sequence: TGTGCCAGCAGTCCCGGACTAGTAAAGGGGTCCTACGAGCAGTACTTC. Protein sequence: CASSPGLVKGSYEQYF.

J is TRBJ2-1 and V is TRBV5-5; 7 bases fit TRBD1. With 2 bases clipped from V and 8 bases from J, the junction kept 16 bases outside the gene matches. Germline CDR1 and CDR2: SGHKS and YYEKEE (reference sequence). The CDR3 runs 17 residues. The CDR3 sequence is CASSFPRQGGWRDEQFF. As DNA, the CDR3 is TGTGCCAGCAGCTTTCCACGCCAAGGGGGCTGGCGCGATGAGCAGTTCTTC.

The V gene is TRBV4-3, the J gene TRBJ2-5; D ambiguous. V was cut by 2 bases and J by 4 bases, with 8 bases left in between. The CDR3 has 13 amino acids. Germline values: CDR1 LGHNA, CDR2 YSLEER. The CDR3 here is CASSQRTRETQYF. Written as DNA, the CDR3 is TGCGCCAGCAGCCAAAGGACGCGAGAGACCCAGTACTTC.

CDR3 sequence: CASSQEQPVFSYEQYF. Here the CDR3 DNA reads TGTGCCAGCAGCCAAGAACAACCCGTTTTCTCCTACGAGCAGTACTTC. The rearrangement links TRBV14 to TRBJ2-7; D gene ambiguous. Trimming stripped 0 bases from V and 0 bases from J, with 12 bases between. Germline V CDR1 and CDR2: SGHDN, FVKESK. CDR3 length: 16 residues.

This sequence joins TRBV7-9 and TRBJ2-7; D is ambiguous. V lost 4 bases to trimming and J lost 5 bases, with 12 bases between them. This CDR3 region has 13 residues. Per the germline V gene, CDR1 is SEHNR and CDR2 is FQNEAQ (reference sequence). The CDR3 region is CASSSPPGHEQYF. The CDR3, as DNA: TGTGCCAGCAGCTCCCCGCCTGGGCACGAGCAGTACTTC.

This chain links TRBV6-5 with TRBJ1-2; no clear D gene. Germline-derived CDR1 and CDR2 are MNHEY and SVGAGI. CDR3 length equals 15 residues. V was shortened by 5 bases and J by 5 bases, with 18 bases between the two germline ends. The CDR3 DNA is TGTGCCAGCAGTGGAAGGCCCTCGAGTCTTTATGGCTACACCTTC. Amino acids: CASSGRPSSLYGYTF.

The chain uses TRBV6-5 and TRBJ2-1; D not resolved. This CDR3 region has 13 residues. Germline V gene data show CDR1 as MNHEY and CDR2 as SVGAGI. V lost 2 bases and J 4 bases, leaving 6 bases between the germline ends. The CDR3 DNA sequence: TGTGCCAGCAGTTACGAGAAGTACAATGAGCAGTTCTTC. Translating it yields CASSYEKYNEQFF.

The chain links TRBV19 to TRBJ1-4; D not resolved. This CDR3 spans 19 amino acids. Trimming removed 3 bases from V and 4 bases from J, with 24 bases in between. Germline CDR1 and CDR2: LNHDA and SQIVND (reference sequence). The CDR3 DNA sequence: TGTGCCAGTAGTATTGGTCCAACGCCAGGCCTGAAAATTAATGAAAAACTGTTTTTT. Encoded protein: CASSIGPTPGLKINEKLFF. The full variable domain, completed using reference TRBV19 and TRBJ1-4, is DGGITQSPKYLFRKEGQNVTLSCEQNLNHDAMYWYRQDPGQGLRLIYYSQIVNDFQKGDIAEGYSVSREKKESFPLTVTSAQKNPTAFYLCASSIGPTPGLKINEKLFFGSGTQLSVL.

The chain links TRBV15 to TRBJ1-3; D is undetermined. Germline V gene data show CDR1 as LNHNV and CDR2 as YYDKDF (reference sequence). The CDR3 contains 13 residues. Trimming took 3 bases from V and 3 from J, leaving 6 bases between them. CDR3 amino acids: CATSSICGNTIYF. For the CDR3, the DNA is TGTGCCACCAGCAGCATTTGTGGAAACACCATATATTTT.